This T cell receptor (beta chain) was identified in a study of response to subunit inactivated influenza vaccine. Study-wide findings and caveats: Few additional T cells are recruited per seasonal influenza vaccination, authors suggested.

This clonotype was seen a handful of times. Its antigen remains unknown. One entry per CDR3 protein, called by TCRdb with MiXCR from the RT-PCR reads. Of fewer than 650,000 distinct CDR3 sequences in the sample, 10% to 15% were seen once. The clonotype originates from a man aged 50 or older who received an inactivated influenza vaccine. This sample comprised PBMCs from blood, obtained roughly 48 days after vaccination.

CDR3 sequence: CASSPHQGQGADTQYF. CDR3 in DNA: TGTGCCAGCAGCCCCCACCAGGGACAGGGGGCAGATACGCAGTATTTT. The J gene is TRBJ2-3, the V gene TRBV7-9, with 11 bases lining up with TRBD1. The CDR3 is made up of 16 amino acids. The germline V gene encodes CDR1 SEHNR and CDR2 FQNEAQ (reference sequence). The trim removed 5 bases at V and 4 bases at J, leaving 8 bases unmatched.